This record concerns one TCR beta chain sequence. The target of this receptor is not known. No per-base quality is available; no much larger clone lies one base away. The data stem from a study of T cell responses to AZD1222 COVID-19 vaccine (dated by TCRdb to 2020 to 2022). With regard to the full study: TCR sequencing was performed for more than 230 trial participants, of whom 200 to 210 were given two doses of AZD1222 and around 25 were given two doses of MenACWY control vaccine. Trial participants were enrolled by age into subgroups of 18-55, 56-69 and 70-plus years, and around 150, 28 and 57 TCR-sequenced participants, respectively, were included in these subgroups. What the work shows at the level of the full study, not this receptor alone: The 56-69-year group was small, and its depth increase did not reach significance, likely because of low power. No day 14 peak-response samples were available, so repertoires were characterized only after the peak T cell response. Conclusions about previously exposed vaccinees are limited, since just six AZD1222 recipients were seropositive for SARS-CoV-2 at baseline. Participants were mostly white British, with more females than males. The authors suggested clonal diversity may have been underestimated. A significant rise in spike-specific TCR breadth and depth was observed after two AZD1222 doses relative to day 0 and relative to MenACWY recipients. Reportedly, close to half of the unique spike-specific TCRs recognized epitopes lying outside the regions that are mutated in the B.1.351 and B.1.1.7 variants. The vaccine-associated CD4 TCRs covered the entire spike protein, and the dominant responses fell in regions 160-218 and 743-854.

The CDR3 regions of human TCRbeta chains were analyzed by immunosequencing. In the paper's pipeline: TCRs in the repertoires were matched against a reference library of SARS-CoV-2-specific TCRs that had been generated with the MIRA antigen-specificity platform. Breadth was defined as the fraction of unique TCRs that were SARS-CoV-2-associated, and depth was defined as the fraction of total T cells that were SARS-CoV-2-associated. Using the MIRA data, each spike-specific TCR was assigned both to the spike region to which the TCR was reactive and to a CD4 or CD8 class. Log10-transformed breadth and depth values were compared by one-way ANOVA with Sidak's multiple comparisons tests. TCRdb took this table from immuneACCESS and kept in-frame rearrangements with V and J called. Such tables lack part of the clones; where checked against another copy, unresolved V genes explain under half of the gap, and the rest is unexplained. The V and J calls and clone size come from that table; D and trimming were worked out from the DNA. This sample holds approximately 160,000 clones; around 88% were observed only once. The ten largest clonotypes hold approximately 3.1% of the sample.

The label giving this sample's time point can be read as: baseline before first vaccination. Taken with the paper, the label for treatment or condition translates to: meningococcal conjugate vaccine given as trial control. The vaccinee samples were drawn from two UK trials, COV001 and COV002, one of which was a single-blind randomized controlled phase 2/3 trial testing AZD1222 (ChAdOx1 nCoV-19) in healthy adults. Trial participant PBMC samples were collected at day 0 and day 28 after the second dose for TCRbeta chain sequencing. The source of this sequence is an adult in good health. The sample here was peripheral blood, taken on day 0 of MenACWY control vaccination.

The CDR3 region: CASSTRTSSPSAGSYNEQFF. The base sequence is TGCGCCAGCAGCACGCGGACTAGCTCCCCCTCAGCTGGCTCCTACAATGAGCAGTTCTTC. The chain links TRBV5-1 with TRBJ2-1, with 8 bases matching TRBD2. The CDR3 has 20 amino acids, counting the end cysteine and phenylalanine. Just CDR3 DNA is preserved here, 60 bases in frame from base 1. As encoded in the germline V gene, CDR1 is SGHRS while CDR2 is YFSETQ. V and J are trimmed by 4 bases and 0 bases, and the gene matches miss 18 bases of the junction. Where the CDR3 stops, the reference TRBV5-1 and TRBJ2-1 genes take over; the full variable domain is KAGVTQTPRYLIKTRGQQVTLSCSPISGHRSVSWYQQTPGQGLQFLFEYFSETQRNKGNFPGRFSGRQFSNSRSEMNVSTLELGDSALYLCASSTRTSSPSAGSYNEQFFGPGTRLTVL.